The entry that follows covers one T cell receptor (beta chain) sequence. Its antigen is unknown. Nothing much larger sits one base from this clone, and base qualities are not available. CDR1 and CDR2, per the germline V gene, are SGHAT and FQNNGV. V is pruned by 5 bases and J by 6 bases, leaving 16 bases of the junction without a gene match. The CDR3 measures 19 amino acids from cysteine to phenylalanine. CDR3 DNA only is kept here, 57 bases in frame from base 1. This sample was included in a study of CD8 T cells in ankylosing spondylitis (dated by TCRdb to between 2016 and 2019). Study-level background: The study profiled T cell receptor beta repertoires in healthy donors and ankylosing spondylitis patients to find disease-linked TCR variants. The whole study cohort included 95 to 130 healthy donors and under 30 ankylosing spondylitis patients. Peripheral blood was sampled, and synovial fluid was also collected from ankylosing spondylitis patients. Study-wide conclusions, independent of this receptor: Some motif variants were previously reported in synovial fluid and blood of reactive arthritis patients, suggesting common disease-initiation mechanisms. The disease-linked clones had a CD8+ phenotype and were found at relatively low frequencies in peripheral blood. Blood from ankylosing spondylitis patients appeared to be characterized by a TCR beta motif composed of 7 to 9 highly homologous amino acid variants. Significant enrichment of the disease-linked clones was reported in matched synovial fluid samples from ankylosing spondylitis patients.

Instrument on record: Illumina HiSeq 2500. TCR beta libraries were prepared by quantitative 5'-RACE with molecular barcodes. The published analysis was carried out like this. Disease-linked TCR variants were identified with a new computational method built on a probabilistic model of VDJ rearrangement. TCRdb redid the processing of the public reads, applying fastp at Q25 and MiXCR, and retained in-frame beta chains. Identical CDR3 proteins give one entry, which carries the most common genes and DNA. For this entry, the V and J calls and clone size follow TCRdb and not the study's own pipeline. The sample records hundreds of thousands of distinct CDR3 sequences, under 30% of which are singletons. The top ten hold 6.6% of the sample.

In this chain, TRBV11-2 is recombined with TRBJ2-1, with 13 central nucleotides matching TRBD2. This TCR was recovered from a male donor with ankylosing spondylitis or in good health (not recorded which). The material sequenced was blood, either unsorted or a sorted T cell fraction (not recorded which). The nucleotide sequence is TGTGCCAGCAGCAGGACTAGCGGGAGCCTCCCCTCTCCTCTCAATGAGCAGTTCTTC. Translated, it gives CASSRTSGSLPSPLNEQFF.